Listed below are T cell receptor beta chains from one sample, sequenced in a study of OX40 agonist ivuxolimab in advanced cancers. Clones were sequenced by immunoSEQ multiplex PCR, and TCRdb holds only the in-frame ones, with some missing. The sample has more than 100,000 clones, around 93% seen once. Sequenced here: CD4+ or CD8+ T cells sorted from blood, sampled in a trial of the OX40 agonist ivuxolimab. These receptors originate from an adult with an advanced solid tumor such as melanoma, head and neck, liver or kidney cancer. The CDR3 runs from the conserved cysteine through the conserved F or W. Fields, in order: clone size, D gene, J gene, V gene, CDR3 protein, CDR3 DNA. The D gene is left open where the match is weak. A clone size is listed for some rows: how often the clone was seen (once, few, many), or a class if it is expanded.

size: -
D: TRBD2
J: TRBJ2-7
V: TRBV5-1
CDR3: CASSQGLAGSYEQYF
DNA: TGCGCCAGCAGCCAAGGACTAGCGGGCTCCTACGAGCAGTACTTC

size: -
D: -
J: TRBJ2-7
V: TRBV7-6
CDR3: CASSLGIVYEQYF
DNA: TGTGCCAGCAGCTTAGGCATAGTCTACGAGCAGTACTTC

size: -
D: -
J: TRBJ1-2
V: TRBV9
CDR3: CASTSTLWGEDGYTF
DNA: TGTGCCAGCACCTCTACCCTATGGGGGGAAGATGGCTACACCTTC

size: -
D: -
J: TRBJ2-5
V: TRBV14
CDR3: CASSQFLSGETQYF
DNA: TGTGCCAGCAGCCAATTTTTAAGCGGAGAGACCCAGTACTTC

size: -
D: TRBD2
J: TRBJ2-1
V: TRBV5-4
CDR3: CASSLRAGPYNEQFF
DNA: TGTGCCAGCAGCTTGAGAGCGGGGCCCTACAATGAGCAGTTCTTC

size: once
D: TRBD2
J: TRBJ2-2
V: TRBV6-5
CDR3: CASRNGGDTGELFF
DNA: TGTGCCAGCCGAAATGGGGGGGACACCGGGGAGCTGTTTTTT

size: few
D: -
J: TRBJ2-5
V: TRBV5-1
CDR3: CASSLDGGRETQYF
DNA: TGCGCCAGCAGCTTGGATGGGGGGCGCGAGACCCAGTACTTC

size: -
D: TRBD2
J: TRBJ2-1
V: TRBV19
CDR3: CASRSGTSGRAFNEQFF
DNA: TGTGCCAGTAGGTCCGGGACTAGCGGGAGGGCTTTCAATGAGCAGTTCTTC

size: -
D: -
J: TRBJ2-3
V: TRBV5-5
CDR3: CASSPLATSTDTQYF
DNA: TGTGCCAGCAGCCCTCTAGCGACTAGCACAGATACGCAGTATTTT

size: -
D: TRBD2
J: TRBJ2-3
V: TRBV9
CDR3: CASSVLTSGVSDTQYF
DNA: TGTGCCAGCAGCGTACTGACTAGCGGGGTGTCAGATACGCAGTATTTT

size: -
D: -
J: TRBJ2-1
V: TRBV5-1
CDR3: CASSLEAEQFF
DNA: TGCGCCAGCAGCTTAGAGGCTGAGCAGTTCTTC

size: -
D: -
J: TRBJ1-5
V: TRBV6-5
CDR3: CASSYGLNQPQHF
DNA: TGTGCCAGCAGTTACGGCCTTAATCAGCCCCAGCATTTT

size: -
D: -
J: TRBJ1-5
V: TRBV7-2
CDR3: CASSRATGSNQPQHF
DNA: TGTGCCAGCAGCCGTGCGACAGGTAGCAATCAGCCCCAGCATTTT

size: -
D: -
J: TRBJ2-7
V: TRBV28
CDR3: CASSFLGSYEQYF
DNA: TGTGCCAGCAGTTTTCTGGGCAGCTACGAGCAGTACTTC

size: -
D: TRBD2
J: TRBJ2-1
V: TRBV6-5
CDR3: CASRGLAGLFGQFF
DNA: TGTGCCAGCAGGGGACTAGCGGGCCTGTTCGGGCAGTTCTTC

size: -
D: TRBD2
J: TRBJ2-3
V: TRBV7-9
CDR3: CASSQAPSGSTDTQYF
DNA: TGTGCCAGCAGCCAAGCTCCTAGCGGTAGCACAGATACGCAGTATTTT

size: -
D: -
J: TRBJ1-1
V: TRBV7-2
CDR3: CASSFDFRDTEAFF
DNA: TGTGCCAGCAGCTTCGACTTCCGGGACACTGAAGCTTTCTTT

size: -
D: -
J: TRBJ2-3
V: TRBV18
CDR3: CASSPSTSTDTQYF
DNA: TGTGCCAGCTCACCATCGACTAGCACAGATACGCAGTATTTT

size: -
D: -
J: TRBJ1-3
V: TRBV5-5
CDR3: CASSWSQVGGNTIYF
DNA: TGTGCCAGCAGCTGGTCACAAGTTGGTGGAAACACCATATATTTT

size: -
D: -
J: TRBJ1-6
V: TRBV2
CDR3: CASSEWEVNSPLHF
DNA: TGTGCCAGCAGTGAATGGGAAGTCAATTCACCCCTCCACTTT

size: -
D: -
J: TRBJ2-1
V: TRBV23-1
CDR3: CASSLSLKSSYNEQFF
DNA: TGCGCCAGCAGTCTGAGCCTGAAGAGCTCCTACAATGAGCAGTTCTTC

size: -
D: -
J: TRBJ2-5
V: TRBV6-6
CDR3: CASSYSPLAPQETQYF
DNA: TGTGCCAGCAGTTACTCCCCTCTAGCGCCCCAAGAGACCCAGTACTTC

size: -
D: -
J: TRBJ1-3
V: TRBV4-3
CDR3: CASSQGFIGGSGNTIYF
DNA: TGCGCCAGCAGCCAAGGTTTTATTGGAGGCTCTGGAAACACCATATATTTT

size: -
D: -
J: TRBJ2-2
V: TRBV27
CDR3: CASSMAGGGTGELFF
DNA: TGTGCCAGCAGTATGGCAGGGGGAGGGACCGGGGAGCTGTTTTTT

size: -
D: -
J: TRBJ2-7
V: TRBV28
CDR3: CASWPGLNEQYF
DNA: TGTGCCAGCTGGCCGGGCCTAAACGAGCAGTACTTC